Shown below are 23 T cell receptor beta chains from a single sample sequenced in a study of long-term antiretroviral therapy in people with HIV. At survey level, the immunoSEQ assay was run in its v3.0 version. Clones were read by immunoSEQ multiplex PCR, and TCRdb kept only the in-frame ones, dropping some. The sample contains approximately 19,000 clones, around 80% of which appear only once. The input for sequencing was unsorted PBMCs, taken 0.5 years before starting antiretroviral therapy. The source of these receptors is a woman in her forties or fifties with HIV.

The chain links TRBV6-6 to TRBJ2-7, with no clear D. Per the germline V gene, CDR1 is MNHNY and CDR2 is SVGAGI (reference sequence). The germline V and J ends were trimmed by 6 bases and 0 bases, with 12 bases remaining between them. This CDR3 is built from 14 residues. CDR3 bases: TGTGCCAGCAGAGGGCCAGATTCCTCCTACGAGCAGTACGTC. Amino acids: CASRGPDSSYEQYV.

The chain employs TRBV13 and TRBJ2-3, with 11 bases lining up with TRBD2. CDR1 is PRHDT and CDR2 is FYEKMQ in the germline V gene (reference sequence). V shed 6 bases and J 5 bases; nucleotides not matched to a gene: 10. This CDR3 comprises 16 residues. The CDR3 coding sequence is TGTGCCAGCAGTTCTACGACTAGCGGGGTTTTAGATACGCAGTATTTT. This gives the protein CASSSTTSGVLDTQYF.

This chain uses TRBV6-5 with TRBJ2-1, with 8 positions matching TRBD1. The germline gives CDR1 MNHEY, CDR2 SVGAGI. CDR3 length: 12 residues. V was pared by 6 bases and J by 10 bases, with 5 bases of the junction left unmatched. For the CDR3, the DNA is TGTGCCAGCAGCAGACAGGGGTACGAGCAGTTCTTC. Amino acids: CASSRQGYEQFF.

V is TRBV18 and J is TRBJ2-3; 12 bases are shared with TRBD2. This CDR3 is built from 18 residues. After removal of 3 bases from V and 10 bases from J, the junction contained 17 bases not matched to a gene. CDR1 is KGHSH and CDR2 is LQKENI in the germline V gene. The CDR3 protein is CASSPDGLAGPRGKAQYF. DNA for the CDR3: TGTGCCAGCTCACCGGACGGACTAGCGGGACCCAGGGGAAAAGCGCAGTATTTT.

On this clone itself: This sample includes further DNA sequences coding for the same CDR3. This chain uses TRBV5-1 with TRBJ1-3; D is unclear. Germline loops: CDR1 SGHRS, CDR2 YFSETQ. Trimming removed 2 bases at V and 4 bases at J, with 16 bases between. The CDR3 covers 16 residues. CDR3 sequence (DNA): TGCGCCAGCAGCTTAGAGGGAAGATCTTCCGGAAACACCATATATTTT. Its protein product is CASSLEGRSSGNTIYF.

The chain joins TRBV11-2 to TRBJ2-7; 15 bases match TRBD2. Trimming took 3 bases from V and 2 from J; bases not matched to a gene: 2. The CDR3 runs 16 residues. In germline, CDR1 is SGHAT, CDR2 FQNNGV. CDR3 nucleotides: TGTGCCAGCAGCTTCTGGACTAGCGGGGGGGCCTACGAGCAGTACTTC. Amino acids: CASSFWTSGGAYEQYF.

The CDR3 is CASSVGPDKAKNIQYF. The CDR3 bases are TGTGCCAGCAGCGTAGGTCCCGACAAAGCCAAAAACATTCAGTACTTC. The chain links TRBV9 to TRBJ2-4, with D unclear. The CDR3 consists of 16 residues. Trimming removed 0 bases from V and 0 bases from J, with 10 bases in between. Germline V gene data show CDR1 as SGDLS and CDR2 as YYNGEE.

The chain carries TRBV12-5 and TRBJ2-7; D uncertain. Germline CDR1 LGHNT, CDR2 FRNRAP. V was clipped by 2 bases and J by 6 bases, with 8 bases between them. The CDR3 is 12 amino acids. CDR3 amino acids: CASGLSVSEQYV. CDR3 nucleotides: TGTGCTAGTGGTTTGAGTGTGTCCGAGCAGTACGTC.

As DNA, the CDR3 is TGTGCCAGCAGTTTATCCGGAGAAGAGACCCAGTACTTC. Protein sequence: CASSLSGEETQYF. The genes are TRBV27 and TRBJ2-5; D call uncertain. The CDR3 length is 13 residues. The germline gives CDR1 MNHEY, CDR2 SMNVEV (reference sequence). V was cut by 0 bases and J by 3 bases, with 5 bases left in between.

This clone has just one count. The chain recombines TRBV9 with TRBJ2-7, with TRBD2 identical over 8 bases. V lost 2 bases and J lost 3; bases outside the gene matches: 4. The CDR3 sequence is 14 residues long. CDR1 is SGDLS and CDR2 is YYNGEE in the germline V gene. The CDR3 is CASSVLGTSYEQYF. CDR3 in DNA: TGTGCCAGCAGCGTCCTCGGGACTAGCTACGAGCAGTACTTC. The variable domain in full, completed from reference TRBV9 and TRBJ2-7, reads DSGVTQTPKHLITATGQRVTLRCSPRSGDLSVYWYQQSLDQGLQFLIQYYNGEERAKGNILERFSAQQFPDLHSELNLSSLELGDSALYFCASSVLGTSYEQYFGPGTRLTVT.

The chain couples TRBV4-1 to TRBJ2-6; D remains unclear. The V gene's germline CDR1 is MGHRA and CDR2 YSYEKL. The CDR3 is 17 residues long. V lost 1 base, J lost 0 bases, and 10 bases lay in between. CDR3 loop: CASSQAVGISGANVLTF. In nucleotides, the CDR3 is TGCGCCAGCAGCCAAGCGGTAGGGATCTCTGGGGCCAACGTCCTGACTTTC.

The chain is built from TRBV27 and TRBJ1-2; D call uncertain. Germline CDR1 reads MNHEY; CDR2 reads SMNVEV (reference sequence). The V end lost 8 bases, the J end lost 7 bases, and 14 bases lay between the germline ends. This CDR3 has 12 amino acids. The CDR3 sequence is CASRSPRGGYTF. CDR3 coding DNA: TGTGCCAGCCGATCCCCTCGAGGTGGCTACACCTTC.

This rearrangement joins TRBV20-1 to TRBJ1-1; D remains ambiguous. V gave up 3 bases and J gave up 7 bases, with 9 bases separating them. The CDR3 is 11 residues long. The germline gives CDR1 DFQATT, CDR2 SNEGSKA (reference sequence). The CDR3 nucleotides are TGCAGTGCTAGTGACGGGAATGAAGCTTTCTTT. Residues: CSASDGNEAFF.

The chain is built from TRBV5-1 and TRBJ2-7; TRBD1 agrees at 7 bases. Germline CDR1 SGHRS, CDR2 YFSETQ. The CDR3 is 15 amino acids. Trimming cost V 5 bases and J 3 bases; bases outside gene matches: 11. The CDR3 coding sequence is TGCGCCAGCAGTAAAGGACAGGAAACCCGCTACGAGCAGTACTTC. Amino acid sequence: CASSKGQETRYEQYF.

The rearrangement joins TRBV5-1 to TRBJ2-4; D is possibly TRBD1 (6 bases). This CDR3 is 16 amino acids long. Between the trimmed V and J ends, which lost 0 bases and 7 bases, there was a span of 17 bases. The germline V gene has CDR1 SGHRS and CDR2 YFSETQ. CDR3 nucleotide sequence: TGCGCCAGCAGCTTGGTAGCCTCCACCCAGGGGAACATTCAGTACTTC. It specifies CASSLVASTQGNIQYF.

This clone was observed a single time. The rearrangement links TRBV9 to TRBJ2-1, with D perhaps TRBD2 (6 bases). Germline CDR1 reads SGDLS; CDR2 reads YYNGEE. This CDR3 region has 13 residues. V lost 3 bases, J lost 9 bases, and 13 bases lay in between. The CDR3 sequence is CASSAGTPLEQFF. The DNA of the CDR3 is TGTGCCAGCAGCGCCGGGACTCCTCTTGAGCAGTTCTTC.

The J gene is TRBJ1-1, the V gene TRBV5-1; D is ambiguous. In germline, CDR1 is SGHRS, CDR2 YFSETQ. The CDR3 is 13 amino acids. V lost 2 bases and J lost 0, with 5 bases in between. This chain's CDR3 is CASSLDVNTEAFF. CDR3 coding DNA: TGCGCCAGCAGCTTAGACGTGAACACTGAAGCTTTCTTT.

This chain links TRBV9 with TRBJ2-7; 7 nucleotides align to TRBD2. J was trimmed by 0 bases and V by 1 base; bases with no gene match: 4. The CDR3 runs to 15 residues. The V gene's germline CDR1 is SGDLS and CDR2 YYNGEE. The CDR3 sequence: CASSVTAGSSYEQYF. The CDR3 DNA reads as TGTGCCAGCAGCGTAACAGCGGGGAGCTCCTACGAGCAGTACTTC.

The rearrangement joins TRBV19 to TRBJ1-2; D is perhaps TRBD1 (6 bases). There are 15 residues in the CDR3. V was clipped by 4 bases and J by 4 bases, with 16 bases between them. CDR1 is LNHDA, CDR2 SQIVND, per germline (reference sequence). CDR3 DNA sequence: TGTGCCAGTAGTAGGCAAGCCCGGGACACCTATGGCTACACCTTC. As protein: CASSRQARDTYGYTF.

This chain joins TRBV2 and TRBJ1-2, with 9 bases that match TRBD1. The V segment lost 3 bases and the J segment 5 bases; nucleotides outside the gene matches: 7. The CDR3 length is 15 residues. CDR1 SNHLY and CDR2 FYNNEI come from the germline V gene. The CDR3 coding sequence is TGTGCCAGCAGTGATGGGCTTGGACAGGGGTATGGCTACACCTTC. This codes for CASSDGLGQGYGYTF. Using reference TRBV2 and TRBJ1-2 for the parts outside the CDR3, the full variable domain is EPEVTQTPSHQVTQMGQEVILRCVPISNHLYFYWYRQILGQKVEFLVSFYNNEISEKSEIFDDQFSVERPDGSNFTLKIRSTKLEDSAMYFCASSDGLGQGYGYTFGSGTRLTVV.

The chain joins TRBV5-4 to TRBJ2-1; 11 bases align to TRBD2. Trimming took 0 bases from V and 7 from J; bases not matched to a gene: 6. Germline CDR1 is SGHNT and CDR2 is YYREEE (reference sequence). This CDR3 is 16 amino acids long. The CDR3 loop is CASSLAGASGGNEQFF. The CDR3 nucleotides read TGTGCCAGCAGCTTGGCCGGGGCTAGCGGGGGGAATGAGCAGTTCTTC.

In this sample, this clone turned up a few times. J is TRBJ1-6 and V is TRBV20-1; the D is unclear. CDR3 length equals 11 residues. Trimming removed 1 base from V and 15 bases from J, with 10 bases in between. Germline V lookup: CDR1 DFQATT, CDR2 SNEGSKA (reference sequence). CDR3: CSARVNGRLHF. The CDR3 coding sequence is TGCAGTGCTAGAGTGAATGGGCGCCTCCACTTT.

This clone has just one count. The chain joins TRBV27 to TRBJ2-1; D tentatively fits TRBD1 or TRBD2 (5 bases each). Germline CDR1 MNHEY, CDR2 SMNVEV (reference sequence). This CDR3 has 13 amino acids. V lost 3 bases, J lost 10 bases, and 13 bases lay in between. CDR3 in DNA: TGTGCCAGCAGTTTTCGGGGCATAGGAGAGCAGTTCTTC. Translating it yields CASSFRGIGEQFF.